A selection of T cell receptor beta chains follows, all from one sample in a study of blood T cell repertoires in COVID-19. The protocol was immunoSEQ multiplex PCR, while the TCRdb copy is restricted to in-frame clones and leaves out a portion. The top ten clones hold 3.9% of a sample with about 320,000 clones, roughly 90% of them seen once. Sequences were obtained from PBMCs or T cells enriched from blood (not recorded which). The receptors were sampled from a woman aged 25 to 39 who had been exposed to COVID-19. The CDR3 runs from the conserved cysteine through the conserved F or W. A D gene is named only where the DNA matches it firmly. Not every row has a clone size; where given, it reads once, few, many or a size class.

v_gene	j_gene	d_gene	abundance	CDR3nt	CDR3aa
TRBV5-1	TRBJ2-7	-	-	TGCGCCAGCAGCTTGCAGGACAGCACGGACTACGAGCAGTACTTC	CASSLQDSTDYEQYF
TRBV19	TRBJ1-1	-	-	TGTGCCACCCCAAACGGGAGGGGGGAAGAAGCTTTCTTT	CATPNGRGEEAFF
TRBV9	TRBJ1-1	-	-	TGTGCCAGCAGCGTACAGGATCTCACTGAAGCTTTCTTT	CASSVQDLTEAFF
TRBV7-9	TRBJ2-7	TRBD1	-	TGTGCCAGCAGCTTAGCCTGGGACAGGGGCTCCTACGAGCAGTACTTC	CASSLAWDRGSYEQYF
TRBV12-3/TRBV12-4	TRBJ2-7	-	-	TGTGCCAGCAGCCTAGGGACAATATACGAGCAGTACTTC	CASSLGTIYEQYF
TRBV7-6	TRBJ1-1	-	-	TGTGCCAGCAGCTTAGGGGAGGCTATGAACACTGAAGCTTTCTTT	CASSLGEAMNTEAFF
TRBV6-5	TRBJ2-3	-	-	TGTGCCAGCAGTTACTCAGGAGCAGATACGCAGTATTTT	CASSYSGADTQYF
TRBV5-1	TRBJ1-2	TRBD1	-	TGCGCCAGCAGCCGAGTGCCGGGACAGGCGACCTATGGCTACACCTTC	CASSRVPGQATYGYTF
TRBV7-8	TRBJ2-7	-	-	TGTGCCAGCAGCTTAATGGGACCGGGACCACGAGCGGGCGAGCAGTACTTC	CASSLMGPGPRAGEQYF
TRBV6-6	TRBJ1-4	TRBD1	-	TGTGCCAGCAGTCGGCGCAAACAGGGGGCGACTAATGAAAAACTGTTTTTT	CASSRRKQGATNEKLFF
TRBV7-6	TRBJ1-5	-	-	TGTGCCAGCAGCTTAAACCCCCTCCGAGGAGGCAATCAGCCCCAGCATTTT	CASSLNPLRGGNQPQHF
TRBV4-1	TRBJ1-1	-	once	TGCGCCAGCAGCCAACCACTTAGAAAAACTCGCACTGAAGCTTTCTTT	CASSQPLRKTRTEAFF
TRBV6-1	TRBJ1-2	TRBD1	-	TGTGCCAGCAGTGAAGGACAGGGGGCCTATGGCTACACCTTC	CASSEGQGAYGYTF
TRBV10-3	TRBJ2-7	TRBD2	-	TGTGCCTCGGAGAGCGGGGGGGTCCACGAGCAGTACTTC	CASESGGVHEQYF
TRBV5-1	TRBJ2-1	-	-	TGCGCCAGCAGCTTGGCTAGATCTCAGAATCTGTTCTTC	CASSLARSQNLFF
TRBV19	TRBJ2-7	TRBD1	-	TGTGCCAGTAGTATAGCGAAGGGACAGGGGCCTTACGAGCAGTACTTC	CASSIAKGQGPYEQYF
TRBV20-1	TRBJ2-1	-	-	TGCAGTGCTAGTGCGAGCGGGCGCCCCTCCTACAATGAGCAGTTCTTC	CSASASGRPSYNEQFF
TRBV12-3/TRBV12-4	TRBJ2-5	-	-	TGTGCCAGCAGTGGACAGCACCAAGAGACCCAGTACTTC	CASSGQHQETQYF
TRBV12-5	TRBJ1-3	-	-	TGTGCTAGTACGGCGGACATTGGAAACACCATATATTTT	CASTADIGNTIYF
TRBV3-1/TRBV3-2	TRBJ2-5	TRBD1	-	TGTGCCAGCAGTTCGAGGACAGGGCGAGAGACCCAGTACTTC	CASSSRTGRETQYF
TRBV5-6	TRBJ1-2	TRBD1	-	TGTGCCAGCAGCCTTAAGGGCAACAGGGGCCATGGCTACACCTTC	CASSLKGNRGHGYTF
TRBV4-2	TRBJ2-5	-	-	TGTGCCAGCAGCCAAGCCGCATGGAGAGTTGAACTACTTCAAGAGACCCAGTACTTC	CASSQAAWRVELLQETQYF
TRBV19	TRBJ1-2	-	-	TGTGCCAGTAGTATCCCCCACAGGAGAAAATATGGCTACACCTTC	CASSIPHRRKYGYTF
TRBV13	TRBJ2-2	-	-	TGTGCCAGCAGCTTTTTAAGTACAACCGGGGAGCTGTTTTTT	CASSFLSTTGELFF
TRBV19	TRBJ1-5	TRBD1	-	TGTGCCAGTAGTATAGGATGGGACAGGTTTGAAAATAGCAATCAGCCCCAGCATTTT	CASSIGWDRFENSNQPQHF
TRBV12-3/TRBV12-4	TRBJ1-1	-	-	TGTGCCAGCGAGCCCAGGGGGAACACTGAAGCTTTCTTT	CASEPRGNTEAFF
TRBV5-5	TRBJ1-4	TRBD1	once	TGTGCCAGCAGCCTACAGGGGTGGGATGAAAAACTGTTTTTT	CASSLQGWDEKLFF
TRBV4-1	TRBJ1-5	-	-	TGCGCCAGCAGCCAAGGGCAGGGAAGCAATCAGCCCCAGCATTTT	CASSQGQGSNQPQHF
TRBV6-2/TRBV6-3	TRBJ1-2	TRBD1	-	TGTGCCAGCAGTTACATTGGGACAGCGTATGGCTACACCTTC	CASSYIGTAYGYTF
TRBV18	TRBJ2-5	-	-	TGTGCCAGCTCACGAATCACGGAAGAGACCCAGTACTTC	CASSRITEETQYF
TRBV5-5	TRBJ2-2	-	-	TGTGCCAGCAGCCCTCCCCTGAGGGGGAGAACCGGGGAGCTGTTTTTT	CASSPPLRGRTGELFF
TRBV21-1	TRBJ2-4	-	once	TGTGCCAGCAGCAAGCGGGGCGCCAAAAACATTCAGTACTTC	CASSKRGAKNIQYF
TRBV4-1	TRBJ2-1	TRBD2	few	TGCGCCAGCAGCCGCCGTTTAGCGGGGGCCAACAATGAGCAGTTCTTC	CASSRRLAGANNEQFF
TRBV11-2	TRBJ2-1	-	-	TGTGCCAGCAGCTTTGCCGGGACTGCAATGAATGAGCAGTTCTTC	CASSFAGTAMNEQFF
TRBV7-3	TRBJ2-7	-	-	TGTGCCAGCAGCTTGGTCCCAGGGGAAGGAGGTGGGTCCTACGAGCAGTACTTC	CASSLVPGEGGGSYEQYF
TRBV9	TRBJ2-7	TRBD2	once	TGTGCCAGCCGCCAAGCGGGTAGCGGGGGAACCTTAGTTCGGCAGTACTTC	CASRQAGSGGTLVRQYF
TRBV4-1	TRBJ2-6	TRBD1	-	TGCGCCAGCAGCCAAGCCGACAGGGCTGGGGCCAACGTCCTGACTTTC	CASSQADRAGANVLTF
TRBV13	TRBJ1-1	TRBD1	-	TGTGCCAGCGCCCGGACAGGGGTGGACACTGAAGCTTTCTTT	CASARTGVDTEAFF
TRBV3-1/TRBV3-2	TRBJ2-5	TRBD2	-	TGTGCCAGCAGCCTTGGGACTAGCGGGGATGAGACCCAGTACTTC	CASSLGTSGDETQYF
TRBV14	TRBJ1-1	TRBD1	-	TGTGCCAGCAGCCCCTTCCGGCAGGGGGCGAACACTGAAGCTTTCTTT	CASSPFRQGANTEAFF
TRBV27	TRBJ1-5	-	-	TGTGCCAGCTGGACACTACTGGGGGCGAAAGGTAGCAATCAGCCCCAGCATTTT	CASWTLLGAKGSNQPQHF
TRBV13	TRBJ2-7	-	-	TGTGCCAGCAGCTTAGCAATGAGCTCCTACGAGCAGTACTTC	CASSLAMSSYEQYF
TRBV19	TRBJ1-5	TRBD1	-	TGTGCCAGTTCCTCCCTGGCAGGGGGCGATAGGAGGGGTCAGCCCCAGCATTTT	CASSSLAGGDRRGQPQHF